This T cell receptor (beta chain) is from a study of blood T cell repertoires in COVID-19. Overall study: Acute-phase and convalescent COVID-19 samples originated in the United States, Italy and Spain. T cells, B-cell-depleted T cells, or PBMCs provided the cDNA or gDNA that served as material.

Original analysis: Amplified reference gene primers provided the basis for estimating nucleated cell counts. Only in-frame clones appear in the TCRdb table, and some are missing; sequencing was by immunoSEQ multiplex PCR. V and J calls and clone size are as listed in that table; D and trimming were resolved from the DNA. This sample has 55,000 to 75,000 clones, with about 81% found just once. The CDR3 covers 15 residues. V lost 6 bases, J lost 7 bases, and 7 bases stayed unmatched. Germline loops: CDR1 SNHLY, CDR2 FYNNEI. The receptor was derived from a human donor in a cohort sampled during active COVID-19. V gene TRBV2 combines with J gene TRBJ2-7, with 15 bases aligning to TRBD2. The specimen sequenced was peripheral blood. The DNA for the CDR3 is TGTGCCAGCAGACGGACTAGCGGGAGGGCGGGGGAGCAGTACTTC. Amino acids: CASRRTSGRAGEQYF.